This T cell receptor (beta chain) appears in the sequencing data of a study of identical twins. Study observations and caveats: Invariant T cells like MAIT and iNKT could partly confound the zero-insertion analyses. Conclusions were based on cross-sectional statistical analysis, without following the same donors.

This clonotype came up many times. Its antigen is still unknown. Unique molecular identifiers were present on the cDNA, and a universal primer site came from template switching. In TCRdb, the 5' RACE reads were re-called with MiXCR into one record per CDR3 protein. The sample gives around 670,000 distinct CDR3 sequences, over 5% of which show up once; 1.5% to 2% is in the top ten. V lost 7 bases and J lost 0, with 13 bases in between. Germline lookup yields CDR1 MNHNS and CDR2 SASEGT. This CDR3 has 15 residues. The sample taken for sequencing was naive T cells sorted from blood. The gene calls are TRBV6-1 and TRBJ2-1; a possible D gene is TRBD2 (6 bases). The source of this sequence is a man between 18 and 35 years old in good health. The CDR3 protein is CASIGAGSSYNEQFF. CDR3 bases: TGTGCCAGCATCGGGGCGGGAAGCTCCTACAATGAGCAGTTCTTC.